Following are 20 T cell receptor beta chains from one sample sequenced in a study of CD8 T cells in Susac syndrome. Reverse transcription of roughly 0.5 to 1 ug RNA was carried out with random hexamers. Each CDR3 protein gets one entry after TCRdb re-called the immunoSEQ multiplex PCR reads with MiXCR. The sample holds about 89,000 distinct CDR3 sequences, roughly 93% seen once. Material: CD8+ T cells from PBMCs. The receptor set was obtained from a human donor in good health.

This chain connects TRBV27 to TRBJ2-1; TRBD2 matches at 14 bases. V was clipped by 7 bases and J by 0 bases; unmatched bases: 11. This CDR3 is 19 amino acids long. Germline lookup yields CDR1 MNHEY and CDR2 SMNVEV (reference sequence). CDR3 region: CASKITGLAGASSYNEQFF. CDR3 in DNA: TGTGCCAGCAAGATAACGGGACTAGCGGGGGCTAGCTCCTACAATGAGCAGTTCTTC.

The chain couples TRBV6-2 or TRBV6-3 to TRBJ2-3; D may be TRBD1 (6 bases). The ends were cut back, 6 bases at V and 0 bases at J, with 10 bases in the middle. The V gene's germline CDR1 is MNHEY and CDR2 SVGEGT. The CDR3 runs to 14 residues. The CDR3 nucleotides are TGTGCCAGCAGAACTACAGGGAGCACAGATACGCAGTATTTT. It yields the protein CASRTTGSTDTQYF.

V and J are TRBV7-8 and TRBJ2-3; 7 bases match TRBD2. This CDR3 is 16 amino acids long. Germline CDR1 and CDR2: SGHVS and FQNEAQ. J lost 3 bases, V lost 4 bases, and 10 bases had no gene match. The CDR3 DNA reads TGTGCCAGCAGCTGGGGAGCGGGGCTAAGGACAGATACGCAGTATTTT. Its translation is CASSWGAGLRTDTQYF.

This rearrangement joins TRBV27 to TRBJ1-1; 7 nucleotides match TRBD1. With 5 bases clipped from V and 11 bases from J, the junction kept 8 bases outside the gene matches. Per germline, CDR1 MNHEY and CDR2 SMNVEV (reference sequence). The CDR3 consists of 12 residues. CDR3 sequence (DNA): TGTGCCAGCAGTCCCGGACAGGCCAGTGCTTTCTTT. This translates into CASSPGQASAFF.

The chain uses TRBV7-6 and TRBJ2-1, with TRBD2 as a possible D gene (6 bases). Germline CDR1 SGHVS, CDR2 FNYEAQ. This CDR3 has 15 amino acids. The V end was cut by 5 bases, the J end by 8 bases, with 19 bases between. The CDR3 reads CASSLGDSAWDEQFF. In nucleotides, the CDR3 is TGTGCCAGCAGCCTGGGGGACTCGGCCTGGGATGAGCAGTTCTTC.

This clonotype was recorded once. The chain uses TRBV12-3 or TRBV12-4 and TRBJ2-7; D not resolved. This CDR3 has 12 amino acids. With 4 bases removed from V and 6 bases from J, the gap between germline ends came to 10 bases. The CDR3 DNA reads as TGTGCCAGCAGTTACCCCTGGCTCGAGCAGTACTTC. Amino acid sequence: CASSYPWLEQYF.

This chain connects TRBV28 to TRBJ2-7; D is unclear. Germline V gene lookup returns CDR1 MDHEN and CDR2 SYDVKM. CDR3 size: 12 residues. Trimming removed 1 base at V and 7 bases at J, with 8 bases between. Here the CDR3 DNA reads TGTGCCAGCAGTTTATCGGTGGGGGAGCAGTACTTC. It yields the protein CASSLSVGEQYF.

CDR3 nucleotide sequence: TGTGCCACCAGTGACGGACAGCAAGAGACCCAGTACTTC. This encodes CATSDGQQETQYF. The chain has TRBV24-1 and TRBJ2-5; tentative D call: TRBD1 (6 bases). Germline V gene sequence: CDR1 KGHDR, CDR2 SFDVKD. The CDR3 is 13 amino acids. The V end was cut by 4 bases, the J end by 2 bases, with 7 bases between.

This chain connects TRBV12-3 or TRBV12-4 to TRBJ2-5; no firm D call. The germline V and J ends were trimmed by 2 bases and 5 bases, with 12 bases remaining between them. The CDR3 runs to 14 residues. CDR3 coding DNA: TGTGCCAGCAGTTTATCCGGGTCCGGCGAGACCCAGTACTTC. Its protein product is CASSLSGSGETQYF.

The V call is TRBV6-2 or TRBV6-3, the J call TRBJ1-5, with 7 bases that match TRBD1. The germline V gene encodes CDR1 MNHEY and CDR2 SVGEGT. The CDR3 length is 14 residues. V trimming: 7 bases; J trimming: 2 bases; junction bases outside the gene matches: 5. The CDR3 spells CASKNRGGNQPQHF. The CDR3 coding sequence is TGTGCCAGCAAGAACAGGGGTGGCAATCAGCCCCAGCATTTT.

The chain carries TRBV13 and TRBJ1-1; D not certain. The V gene's germline CDR1 is PRHDT and CDR2 FYEKMQ (reference sequence). The CDR3 has 14 residues. V was trimmed by 8 bases and J by 0 bases, leaving 13 bases between them. The CDR3: CASLSYGLNTEAFF. CDR3 DNA sequence: TGTGCCAGCCTATCATATGGGTTGAACACTGAAGCTTTCTTT.

The V call is TRBV27, the J call TRBJ2-2; no clear D. Per the germline V gene, CDR1 is MNHEY and CDR2 is SMNVEV (reference sequence). With 5 bases removed from V and 2 bases from J, the gap between germline ends came to 0 bases. The CDR3 is 11 amino acids. The CDR3 is CASSNTGELFF. DNA of the CDR3: TGTGCCAGCAGTAACACCGGGGAGCTGTTTTTT.

The chain carries TRBV4-1 and TRBJ2-1; TRBD2 is a possible D gene (7 bases). Germline V CDR1 and CDR2: MGHRA, YSYEKL. This CDR3 is 15 amino acids long. V lost 6 bases, J lost 5 bases, and 17 bases lay in between. The DNA for the CDR3 is TGCGCCAGCAGTGGAGTAGGGGGGGTAAACAATGAGCAGTTCTTC. Amino acid sequence: CASSGVGGVNNEQFF.

The genes are TRBV19 and TRBJ1-5; D call uncertain. This CDR3 spans 16 amino acids. Germline V gene sequence: CDR1 LNHDA, CDR2 SQIVND (reference sequence). Trimming cost V 7 bases and J 2 bases, with 18 bases left between them. The CDR3 coding sequence is TGTGCCAGTACCCACTATAGCGCCGGGCGCAATCAGCCCCAGCATTTT. Its translation: CASTHYSAGRNQPQHF.

The gene calls are TRBV3-1 and TRBJ1-1; D gene unclear. The CDR3 is made up of 12 amino acids. The V end lost 0 bases, the J end lost 9 bases, and 8 bases lay between the germline ends. CDR1 LGHDT and CDR2 YNNKEL come from the germline V gene (reference sequence). CDR3 protein: CASSQEARKAFF. CDR3 coding DNA: TGTGCCAGCAGCCAAGAGGCTCGGAAAGCTTTCTTT.

This clonotype was recorded once. The chain has TRBV27 and TRBJ2-3, with 7 positions matching TRBD2. Germline lookup yields CDR1 MNHEY and CDR2 SMNVEV (reference sequence). This CDR3 has 14 residues. V shed 8 bases and J 0 bases; nucleotides not matched to a gene: 5. In DNA form, the CDR3 reads TGTGCCAGCGTGGCGCGGGGGAGCACAGATACGCAGTATTTT. Protein sequence: CASVARGSTDTQYF.

V usage is TRBV15 and J usage is TRBJ2-5; 7 bases agree with TRBD2. The CDR3 sequence is 13 residues long. In germline, CDR1 is LNHNV, CDR2 YYDKDF (reference sequence). Unmatched junction bases numbered 8, after V lost 11 bases and J lost 2 bases. The CDR3 is CASWGAGQETQYF. Here the CDR3 DNA reads TGTGCCTCCTGGGGAGCGGGGCAAGAGACCCAGTACTTC.

The J gene is TRBJ1-3, the V gene TRBV7-9; no clear D gene. CDR1 and CDR2 (germline): SEHNR, FQNEAQ (reference sequence). The CDR3 has 16 residues. Trimming took off 4 bases at V and 2 bases at J, with 15 bases between the two ends. CDR3 DNA: TGTGCCAGCAGCTCCCCCCAACGAGGAACTGGAAACACCATATATTTT. Translation: CASSSPQRGTGNTIYF.

J is TRBJ2-7 and V is TRBV7-3; a weak D match, TRBD1 (5 bases). Trimming stripped 5 bases from V and 7 bases from J, with 15 bases between. Germline V CDR1 and CDR2: SGHTA, FQGTGA. This CDR3 region has 13 residues. CDR3 loop: CASSPIWGREQYF. The CDR3 DNA reads TGTGCCAGCAGCCCGATTTGGGGCCGGGAGCAGTACTTC.

A single count supports this clonotype. The chain has TRBV3-1 and TRBJ1-1, with D unclear. Looked up from germline, CDR1 is LGHDT and CDR2 is YNNKEL (reference sequence). The CDR3 totals 15 residues. The V gene lost 1 base and the J gene lost 1 base, with 10 bases spanning the gap. The CDR3 loop is CASSQVGGGNTEAFF. CDR3 in DNA: TGTGCCAGCAGCCAAGTTGGTGGAGGGAACACTGAAGCTTTCTTT.